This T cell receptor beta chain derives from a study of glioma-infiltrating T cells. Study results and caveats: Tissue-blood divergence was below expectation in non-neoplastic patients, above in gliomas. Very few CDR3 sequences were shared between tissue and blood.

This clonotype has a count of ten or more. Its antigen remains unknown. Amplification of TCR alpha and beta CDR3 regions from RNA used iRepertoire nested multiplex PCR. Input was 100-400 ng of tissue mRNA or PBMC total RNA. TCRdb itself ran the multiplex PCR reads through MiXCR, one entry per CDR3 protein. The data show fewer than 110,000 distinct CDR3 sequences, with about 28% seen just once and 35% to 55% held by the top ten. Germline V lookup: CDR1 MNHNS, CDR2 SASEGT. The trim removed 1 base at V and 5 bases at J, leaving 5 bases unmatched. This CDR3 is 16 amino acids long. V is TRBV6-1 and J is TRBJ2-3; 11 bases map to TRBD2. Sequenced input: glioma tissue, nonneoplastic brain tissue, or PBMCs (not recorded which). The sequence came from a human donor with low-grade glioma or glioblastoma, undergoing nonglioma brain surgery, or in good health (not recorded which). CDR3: CASSEVVAGGKDTQYF. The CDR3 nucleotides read TGTGCCAGCAGTGAAGTTGTAGCGGGGGGGAAAGATACGCAGTATTTT.